The clone carrying this TCR beta chain was recorded many times. No antigen is known for it. Germline V gene data show CDR1 as LNHNV and CDR2 as YYDKDF (reference sequence). Trimming shortened V by 0 bases and J by 1 base, and 3 bases separated the two germline ends. The CDR3 is 13 residues long. CDR3 and TCR beta VDJ profiling relied on genomic DNA as the template. TCRdb reprocessed the reads with MiXCR, giving one entry per CDR3 protein. The repertoire holds under 200,000 distinct CDR3 sequences, with about 48% as singletons. This sample was taken from a study of CD8+CD57+ T cells in acquired aplastic anemia. Study conclusions and caveats: Some 28 CD8+ CDR3 sequences occurred in both the patients and the controls.

All patients picked for sequencing had shown, by flow cytometry, an expansion of CD8+CD57+ cells. Sequencing was performed on sorted CD4+, CD8+, or CD8+CD57+ T cells (not recorded which) from PBMCs. The sequence came from a human donor with aplastic anemia. The chain recombines TRBV15 with TRBJ1-1; no definite D call. The CDR3 loop reads CATSRDQNTEAFF. The DNA of the CDR3 is TGTGCCACCAGCAGAGATCAGAACACTGAAGCTTTCTTT.